The 21 T cell receptor beta chains below were found in one sample sequenced in a study of Ad26.COV2.S vaccination and SARS-CoV-2 variants. Assay used: immunoSEQ multiplex PCR; TCRdb lists only in-frame clones, some missing. The sample yields about 680,000 clones, 70% to 90% seen once. Treatment noted: around 19 received Ad26.COV2.S at low or high dose, single or two shots; 5 received placebo; per-sample allocation not given. Sample collection was performed on day 63 after the first vaccine or placebo injection. The input for sequencing was peripheral blood, taken in a trial of Ad26.COV2.S vaccine versus placebo. These receptors were collected from a person between 18 and 59 years old who received the Ad26.COV2.S COVID-19 vaccine or a placebo.

This clone has a single count. At the DNA level, this CDR3 is encoded by other sequences in the same sample as well. This sequence joins TRBV27 and TRBJ2-3; D possibly uses TRBD1 or TRBD2 (6 bases each). CDR1 MNHEY and CDR2 SMNVEV come from the germline V gene (reference sequence). The V end was cut by 3 bases, the J end by 1 base, with 8 bases between. CDR3 length equals 14 residues. The CDR3 coding sequence is TGTGCCAGCAGTTTGGGGGGCGGCACAGATACGCAGTATTTT. This sequence encodes CASSLGGGTDTQYF.

The J gene is TRBJ2-1, the V gene TRBV24-1; TRBD2 matches 14 bases. Germline V lookup: CDR1 KGHDR, CDR2 SFDVKD. The trim removed 2 bases at V and 5 bases at J, leaving 10 bases unmatched. This CDR3 spans 19 amino acids. The CDR3, as DNA: TGTGCCACCAGTGATTCAACCGGGACTAGCGGGAGCCCCAACAATGAGCAGTTCTTC. It encodes CATSDSTGTSGSPNNEQFF.

This clone was observed a single time. The chain carries TRBV5-6 and TRBJ2-7, with unresolved D. CDR3 length: 13 residues. The ends were cut back, 5 bases at V and 2 bases at J, with 11 bases in the middle. CDR1 and CDR2 (germline): SGHDT, YYEEEE. CDR3 coding DNA: TGTGCCAGCAGACTGGACGGTACCTACGAGCAGTACTTC. Translating it yields CASRLDGTYEQYF.

This sequence joins TRBV10-3 and TRBJ2-7, with D possibly being TRBD1 (6 bases). Germline V gene lookup returns CDR1 ENHRY and CDR2 SYGVKD. The CDR3 contains 14 residues. V lost 11 bases to trimming and J lost 0 bases, with 17 bases between them. CDR3 nucleotide sequence: TGTGCCGCCTCAGGGGTCCTTTCCTCCTACGAGCAGTACTTC. It specifies CAASGVLSSYEQYF.

V is TRBV5-1 and J is TRBJ1-5; a possible D gene is TRBD1 (5 bases). CDR3 length equals 14 residues. The germline V gene encodes CDR1 SGHRS and CDR2 YFSETQ. V was pared by 2 bases and J by 4 bases, with 10 bases between. CDR3 amino acids: CASSFSRQNQPQHF. CDR3 nucleotides: TGCGCCAGCAGCTTTTCCCGACAGAATCAGCCCCAGCATTTT.

The chain links TRBV11-2 to TRBJ2-1; 8 bases map to TRBD2. Germline-derived CDR1 and CDR2 are SGHAT and FQNNGV. V lost 5 bases, J lost 11 bases, and 8 bases stayed unmatched. The CDR3 sequence is 13 residues long. The CDR3 DNA reads TGTGCCAGCAGCCGGGGGGGCCTGGCGAAGCAGTTCTTC. This codes for CASSRGGLAKQFF.

V is TRBV30 and J is TRBJ1-2; the D gene is possibly TRBD1 (5 bases). The CDR3 length is 15 residues. Per the germline V gene, CDR1 is GTSNPN and CDR2 is SVGIG (reference sequence). Between the trimmed V and J ends, which lost 5 bases and 1 base, there was a span of 17 bases. CDR3 residues: CAWGGGGTGNYGYTF. The CDR3 bases are TGTGCCTGGGGGGGAGGAGGGACTGGTAACTATGGCTACACCTTC. The full variable domain, completed using reference TRBV30 and TRBJ1-2, is SQTIHQWPATLVQPVGSPLSLECTVEGTSNPNLYWYRQAAGRGLQLLFYSVGIGQISSEVPQNLSASRPQDRQFILSSKKLLLSDSGFYLCAWGGGGTGNYGYTFGSGTRLTVV.

This clone has only a few counts. This CDR3 reads CASSLEVSYEQYF. The CDR3 DNA is TGTGCCAGCAGCTTGGAGGTCTCCTACGAGCAGTACTTC. The V and J genes are TRBV5-4 and TRBJ2-7; D unresolved. The V end was cut by 0 bases, the J end by 0 bases, with 4 bases between. The V gene's germline CDR1 is SGHNT and CDR2 YYREEE (reference sequence). The length of the CDR3 is 13 residues.

The chain combines TRBV5-1 with TRBJ1-1; 9 bases are a match to TRBD1. V trimming: 0 bases; J trimming: 1 base; junction bases outside the gene matches: 4. The CDR3 length is 16 residues. Germline V gene sequence: CDR1 SGHRS, CDR2 YFSETQ. CDR3 sequence (DNA): TGCGCCAGCAGCTTGGGAACAGGGGGCAGGAACACTGAAGCTTTCTTT. Translated, it gives CASSLGTGGRNTEAFF. Full variable domain (outside the CDR3, taken from reference TRBV5-1 and TRBJ1-1): KAGVTQTPRYLIKTRGQQVTLSCSPISGHRSVSWYQQTPGQGLQFLFEYFSETQRNKGNFPGRFSGRQFSNSRSEMNVSTLELGDSALYLCASSLGTGGRNTEAFFGQGTRLTVV.

The sample holds one count of this clone. The V and J genes are TRBV18 and TRBJ2-7; D might be TRBD2 (6 bases). Germline CDR1 is KGHSH and CDR2 is LQKENI. This CDR3 has 13 amino acids. V was cut by 4 bases and J by 6 bases, with 13 bases left in between. The CDR3 region is CASSLGTSPEQYF. CDR3 DNA: TGTGCCAGCTCACTCGGGACTTCCCCCGAGCAGTACTTC.

The rearrangement links TRBV7-9 to TRBJ2-3; D not certain. CDR3 length equals 14 residues. V gave up 2 bases and J gave up 0 bases, with 6 bases separating them. Germline lookup yields CDR1 SEHNR and CDR2 FQNEAQ (reference sequence). The CDR3 sequence: CASSLHLSTDTQYF. CDR3 DNA sequence: TGTGCCAGCAGCTTACACCTCAGCACAGATACGCAGTATTTT.

This rearrangement joins TRBV11-2 to TRBJ1-1, with D possibly matching TRBD1 (5 bases). The CDR3 loop spans 15 amino acids. Deletions cut 5 bases from V and 6 bases from J, with 19 bases between. Germline-derived CDR1 and CDR2 are SGHAT and FQNNGV. CDR3 residues: CASSHGDRKDAEAFF. The CDR3 DNA follows: TGTGCCAGCAGCCACGGCGACAGAAAAGATGCTGAAGCTTTCTTT.

This clone was recorded a few times. The chain carries TRBV7-9 and TRBJ1-6; D is uncertain. Germline V gene data show CDR1 as SEHNR and CDR2 as FQNEAQ (reference sequence). The CDR3 extends over 15 amino acids. V lost 4 bases and J 11 bases, leaving 18 bases between the germline ends. The DNA of the CDR3 is TGTGCCAGCAGCTCTTCTTCTAGTCGTCGAACACCCCTCCACTTT. Translation: CASSSSSSRRTPLHF.

This chain joins TRBV5-1 and TRBJ2-3; D not certain. This CDR3 is 12 amino acids long. V lost 4 bases and J 6 bases, leaving 9 bases between the germline ends. The germline gives CDR1 SGHRS, CDR2 YFSETQ. The CDR3 reads CASSPERDTQYF. As DNA, the CDR3 is TGCGCCAGCAGCCCCGAAAGGGATACGCAGTATTTT.

V is TRBV6-2 or TRBV6-3 and J is TRBJ1-6; D is ambiguous. Trimming shortened V by 4 bases and J by 7 bases, and 11 bases separated the two germline ends. The CDR3 length is 14 residues. Germline CDR1 reads MNHEY; CDR2 reads SVGEGT. The CDR3 region has the DNA TGTGCCAGCAGTTTCGGACGGGTGAATTCACCCCTCCACTTT. It translates to CASSFGRVNSPLHF.

V gene TRBV6-5 combines with J gene TRBJ1-2, with D possibly matching TRBD1 (5 bases). Germline V gives CDR1 MNHEY, CDR2 SVGAGI. The V end was cut by 7 bases, the J end by 0 bases, with 12 bases between. The CDR3 runs to 14 residues. Here the CDR3 DNA reads TGTGCCAGCACCTGGGGGGGGGCTAACTATGGCTACACCTTC. Protein product: CASTWGGANYGYTF.

The chain combines TRBV21-1 with TRBJ2-3; no DNA check was done on the table's D call, TRBD1. TRBV21-1 is noted as a pseudogene. This CDR3 is 17 amino acids long. For the CDR3, the DNA is TGTGCCAGCAGCAAAGCGCTCCGACAGGGGTCGGCAGATACGCAGTATTTT. Translated, it gives CASSKALRQGSADTQYF.

Details on this clone: Other nucleotide sequences from this sample produce the same CDR3. The genes are TRBV19 and TRBJ2-2, with D hard to call. CDR1 is LNHDA and CDR2 is SQIVND in the germline V gene (reference sequence). Trimming left V 0 bases short and J 5 bases short, with 7 bases between. The CDR3 covers 14 residues. The CDR3 nucleotides read TGTGCCAGTAGTATAGATCTAAGGACCGGGGAGCTGTTTTTT. Translation gives CASSIDLRTGELFF.

This chain uses TRBV28 with TRBJ2-3; 7 positions match TRBD1. The CDR3 sequence is 15 residues long. The V gene's germline CDR1 is MDHEN and CDR2 SYDVKM. The V segment lost 5 bases and the J segment 0 bases; nucleotides outside the gene matches: 5. CDR3 amino acids: CASSRGQSSTDTQYF. CDR3 DNA: TGTGCCAGCAGTCGGGGACAGTCTAGCACAGATACGCAGTATTTT.

The V call is TRBV11-2, the J call TRBJ1-5, with D possibly TRBD1 on 5 matching bases. Germline V gene lookup returns CDR1 SGHAT and CDR2 FQNNGV. V lost 5 bases and J lost 1, with 12 bases in between. The CDR3 contains 15 residues. The CDR3 DNA is TGTGCCAGCAGCCCACATGGGGCGAGCAATCAGCCCCAGCATTTT. Translation: CASSPHGASNQPQHF.

The genes are TRBV7-9 and TRBJ2-3; possibly TRBD1 for D (5 bases). V lost 4 bases to trimming and J lost 0 bases, with 17 bases between them. The CDR3 contains 17 residues. In germline, CDR1 is SEHNR, CDR2 FQNEAQ (reference sequence). The CDR3 nucleotides are TGTGCCAGCAGCTCCTTTCTCGGACACTCTAGCACAGATACGCAGTATTTT. It is translated as CASSSFLGHSSTDTQYF.